Included here is one T cell receptor (beta chain) sequence, with context. No antigen is known for it. Only in-frame clones appear in the TCRdb table, and some are missing; sequencing was by immunoSEQ multiplex PCR. This sample carries about 85,000 clones, approximately 90% of them seen once, and the ten largest clones take around 2.8%. This sample was taken from a study of identifying expanded T cells in peripheral blood. Findings of the study overall: Clone count variance between two-week samples rose with total template count. Over about two and four weeks, about 15 and 19 clones changed, versus around 1.1 between replicates.

Healthy donors had no documented immune events, such as infections, while sampled. The CDR3 covers 11 residues. Germline V gives CDR1 DFQATT, CDR2 SNEGSKA (reference sequence). Sequenced: blood. The chain links TRBV20-1 to TRBJ1-1; D is unclear. This TCR came from a person aged 18-70 years in good health. The CDR3 is CRAFTNTEAFF. The CDR3 DNA follows: TGCAGGGCATTTACGAACACTGAAGCTTTCTTT.